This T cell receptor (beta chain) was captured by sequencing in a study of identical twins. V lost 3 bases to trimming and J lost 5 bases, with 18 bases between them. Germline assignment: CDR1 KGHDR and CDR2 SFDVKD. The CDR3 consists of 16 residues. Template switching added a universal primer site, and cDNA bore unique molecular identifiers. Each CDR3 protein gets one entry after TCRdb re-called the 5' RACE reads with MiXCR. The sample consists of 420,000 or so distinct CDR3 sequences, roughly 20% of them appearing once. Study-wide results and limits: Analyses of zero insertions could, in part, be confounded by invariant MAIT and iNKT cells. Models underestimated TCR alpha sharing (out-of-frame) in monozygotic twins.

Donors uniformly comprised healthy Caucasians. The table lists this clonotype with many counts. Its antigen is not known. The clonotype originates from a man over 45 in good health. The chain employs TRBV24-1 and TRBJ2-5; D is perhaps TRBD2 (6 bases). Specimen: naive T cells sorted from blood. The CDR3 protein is CATSDGARAAGETQYF. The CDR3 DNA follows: TGTGCCACCAGTGATGGAGCCAGGGCGGCGGGGGAGACCCAGTACTTC.